This entry concerns a single TCR beta chain. The antigen remains undetermined. Germline CDR1 SGHRS, CDR2 YFSETQ. V trimming: 4 bases; J trimming: 5 bases; junction bases outside the gene matches: 4. The CDR3 runs 13 residues. The sample comes from a study of cytomegalovirus exposure and HLA in healthy donors. Study findings and constraints: Rates of TCR association differed by HLA locus in a later analysis, with DRB1 highest and HLA-C lowest.

PCR primers comprised 60 Vbeta and 13 Jbeta primers. TCRdb's copy holds only in-frame clones and misses some; the assay was immunoSEQ multiplex PCR. The data show some 150,000 clones, approximately 77% seen once. Source material: PBMCs. The source of this sequence is a male donor in good health and CMV-seronegative. This sequence joins TRBV5-1 and TRBJ2-5; 8 bases align to TRBD1. The DNA of the CDR3 is TGCGCCAGCAGCCCGGACAGGGCGGAGACCCAGTACTTC. Translation: CASSPDRAETQYF.